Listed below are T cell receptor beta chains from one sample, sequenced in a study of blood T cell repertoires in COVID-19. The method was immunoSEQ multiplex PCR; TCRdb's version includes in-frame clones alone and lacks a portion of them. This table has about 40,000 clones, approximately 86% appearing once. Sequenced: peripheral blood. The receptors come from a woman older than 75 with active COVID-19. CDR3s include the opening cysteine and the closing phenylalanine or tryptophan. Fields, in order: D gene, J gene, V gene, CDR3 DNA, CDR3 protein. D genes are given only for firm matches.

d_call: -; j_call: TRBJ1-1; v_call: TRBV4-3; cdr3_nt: TGCGCCAGCAGCCAAGATAGACAGCGAGCTGAAGCTTTCTTT; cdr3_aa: CASSQDRQRAEAFF
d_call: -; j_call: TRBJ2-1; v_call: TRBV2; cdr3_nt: TGTGCCAGCAGTGAACAGCAGGCGTCGTACAATGAGCAGTTCTTC; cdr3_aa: CASSEQQASYNEQFF
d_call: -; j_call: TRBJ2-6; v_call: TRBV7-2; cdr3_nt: TGTGCCAGCAGCTTAAGGGGTGGGGCCAACGTCCTGACTTTC; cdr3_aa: CASSLRGGANVLTF
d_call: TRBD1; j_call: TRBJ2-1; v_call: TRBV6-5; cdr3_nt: TGTGCCAGCAGTCAACAGGGGGCTTCAATCAATGAGCAGTTCTTC; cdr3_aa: CASSQQGASINEQFF
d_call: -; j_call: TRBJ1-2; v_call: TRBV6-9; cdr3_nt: TGTGCCAGCAGTTATAGAAGACTCACAACGGTTTATGGCTACACCTTC; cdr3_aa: CASSYRRLTTVYGYTF
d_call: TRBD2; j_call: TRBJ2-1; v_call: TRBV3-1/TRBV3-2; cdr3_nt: TGTGCCAGCAGCGGGAGCGGGGGGGGAAAGTTCTTC; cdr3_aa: CASSGSGGGKFF
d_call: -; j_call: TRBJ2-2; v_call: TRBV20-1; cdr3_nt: TGCAGTGAACTCGGGGAGCTGTTTTTT; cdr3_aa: CSELGELFF
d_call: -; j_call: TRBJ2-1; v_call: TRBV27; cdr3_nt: TGTGCCAGCAGTTTACGGACAAGAACCAATGAGCAGTTCTTC; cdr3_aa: CASSLRTRTNEQFF
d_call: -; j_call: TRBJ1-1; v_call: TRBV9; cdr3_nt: TGTGCCAGCAGCGTCGCAGGGGACACTGAAGCTTTCTTT; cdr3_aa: CASSVAGDTEAFF
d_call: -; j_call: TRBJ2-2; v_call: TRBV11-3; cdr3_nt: TGTGCCAGCAGCCCGGCAGGGGTATACACCGGGGAGCTGTTTTTT; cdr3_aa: CASSPAGVYTGELFF
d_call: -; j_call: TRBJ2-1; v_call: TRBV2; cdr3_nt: TGTGCCAGCAGACCAGGGGTCTCCTACAATGAGCAGTTCTTC; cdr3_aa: CASRPGVSYNEQFF
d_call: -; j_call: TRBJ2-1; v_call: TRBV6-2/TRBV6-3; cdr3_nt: TGTGCCAGCAGCCACGGGGAGCGGCATGAGCAGTTCTTC; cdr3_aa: CASSHGERHEQFF
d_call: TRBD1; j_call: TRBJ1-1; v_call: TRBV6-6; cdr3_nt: TGTGCCAGCAGCCCGGGACAGCTCACTGAAGCTTTCTTT; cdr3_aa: CASSPGQLTEAFF
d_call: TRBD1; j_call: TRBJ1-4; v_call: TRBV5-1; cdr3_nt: TGCGCCAGCAGCCCCGGGACAGGGACATCAAATGAAAAACTGTTTTTT; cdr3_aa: CASSPGTGTSNEKLFF
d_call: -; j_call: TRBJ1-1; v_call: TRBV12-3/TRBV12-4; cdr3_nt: TGTGCCAGCAGTCTCCAGGTGAACACTGAAGCTTTCTTT; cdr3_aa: CASSLQVNTEAFF